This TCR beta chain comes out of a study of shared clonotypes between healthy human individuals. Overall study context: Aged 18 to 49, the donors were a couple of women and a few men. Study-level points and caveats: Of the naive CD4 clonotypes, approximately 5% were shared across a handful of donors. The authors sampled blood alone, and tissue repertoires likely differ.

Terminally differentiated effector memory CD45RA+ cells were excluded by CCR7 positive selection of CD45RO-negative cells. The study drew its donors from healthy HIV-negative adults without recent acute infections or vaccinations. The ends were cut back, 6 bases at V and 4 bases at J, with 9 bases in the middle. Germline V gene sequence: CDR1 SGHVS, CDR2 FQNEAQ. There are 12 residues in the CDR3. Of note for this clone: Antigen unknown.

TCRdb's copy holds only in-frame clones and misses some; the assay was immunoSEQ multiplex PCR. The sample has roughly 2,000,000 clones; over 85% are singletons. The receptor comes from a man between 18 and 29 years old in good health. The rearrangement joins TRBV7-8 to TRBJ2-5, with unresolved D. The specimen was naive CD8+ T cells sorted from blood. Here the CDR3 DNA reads TGTGCCAGCAGGGTAGGCGGAGAGACCCAGTACTTC. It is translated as CASRVGGETQYF.